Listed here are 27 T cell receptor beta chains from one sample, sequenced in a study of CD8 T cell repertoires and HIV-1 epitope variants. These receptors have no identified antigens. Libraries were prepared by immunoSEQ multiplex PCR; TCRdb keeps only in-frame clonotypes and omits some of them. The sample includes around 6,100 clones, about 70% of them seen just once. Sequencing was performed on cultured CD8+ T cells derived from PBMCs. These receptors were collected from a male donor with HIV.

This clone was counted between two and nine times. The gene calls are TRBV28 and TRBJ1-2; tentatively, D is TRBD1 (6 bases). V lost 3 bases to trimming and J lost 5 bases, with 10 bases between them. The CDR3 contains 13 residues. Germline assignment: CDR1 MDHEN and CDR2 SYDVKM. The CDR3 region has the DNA TGTGCCAGCAGTTTCGGAGGGGGTTATGGCTACACCTTC. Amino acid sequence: CASSFGGGYGYTF.

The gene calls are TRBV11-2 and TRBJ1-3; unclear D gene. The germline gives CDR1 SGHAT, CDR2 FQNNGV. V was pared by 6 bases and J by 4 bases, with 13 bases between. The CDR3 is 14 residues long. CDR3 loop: CASRSDIPGNTIYF. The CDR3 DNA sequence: TGTGCCAGCAGATCCGACATCCCAGGAAACACCATATATTTT.

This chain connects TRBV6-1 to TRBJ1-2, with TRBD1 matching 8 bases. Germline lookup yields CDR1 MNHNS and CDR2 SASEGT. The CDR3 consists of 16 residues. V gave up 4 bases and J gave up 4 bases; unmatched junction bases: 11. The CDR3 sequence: CASSASRTGLLYGYTF. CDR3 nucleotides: TGTGCCAGCAGTGCCTCAAGGACAGGGCTTCTCTATGGCTACACCTTC.

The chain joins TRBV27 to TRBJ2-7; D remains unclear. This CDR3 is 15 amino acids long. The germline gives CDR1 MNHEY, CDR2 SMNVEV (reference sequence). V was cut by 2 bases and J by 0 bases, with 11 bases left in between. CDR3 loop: CASSLQAGSSYEQYF. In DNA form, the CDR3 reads TGTGCCAGCAGTTTACAAGCCGGTAGCTCCTACGAGCAGTACTTC.

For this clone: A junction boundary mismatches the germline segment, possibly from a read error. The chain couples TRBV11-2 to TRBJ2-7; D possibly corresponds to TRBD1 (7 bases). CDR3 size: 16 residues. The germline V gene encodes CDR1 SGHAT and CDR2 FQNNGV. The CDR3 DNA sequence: TGTGCCAGCAACTTAGGGGGCGGGATGAGCTCCTACGAGCAGTACTTC. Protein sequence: CASNLGGGMSSYEQYF.

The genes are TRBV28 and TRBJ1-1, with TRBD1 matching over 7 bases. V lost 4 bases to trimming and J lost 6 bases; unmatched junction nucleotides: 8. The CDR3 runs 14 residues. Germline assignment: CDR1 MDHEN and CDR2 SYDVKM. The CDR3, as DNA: TGTGCCAGCAGTTCCCTCAGGGGGAGGGCTGAAGCTTTCTTT. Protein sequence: CASSSLRGRAEAFF.

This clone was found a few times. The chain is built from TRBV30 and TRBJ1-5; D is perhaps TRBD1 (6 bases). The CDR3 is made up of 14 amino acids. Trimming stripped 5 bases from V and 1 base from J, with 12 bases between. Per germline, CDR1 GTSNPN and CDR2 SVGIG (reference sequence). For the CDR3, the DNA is TGTGCCTGGGGGACACAATCCAGCAATCAGCCCCAGCATTTT. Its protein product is CAWGTQSSNQPQHF.

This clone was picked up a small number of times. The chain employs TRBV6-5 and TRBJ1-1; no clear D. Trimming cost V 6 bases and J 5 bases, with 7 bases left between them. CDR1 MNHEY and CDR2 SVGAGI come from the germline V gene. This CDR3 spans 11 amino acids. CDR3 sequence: CASSYGTEAFF. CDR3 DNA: TGTGCCAGCAGCTACGGAACTGAAGCTTTCTTT.

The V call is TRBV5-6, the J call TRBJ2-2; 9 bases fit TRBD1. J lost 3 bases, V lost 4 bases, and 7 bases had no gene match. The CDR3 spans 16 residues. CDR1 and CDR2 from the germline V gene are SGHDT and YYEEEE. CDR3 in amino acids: CASSVLRTGDTGELFF. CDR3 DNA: TGTGCCAGCAGCGTTCTCCGGACAGGGGACACCGGGGAGCTGTTTTTT.

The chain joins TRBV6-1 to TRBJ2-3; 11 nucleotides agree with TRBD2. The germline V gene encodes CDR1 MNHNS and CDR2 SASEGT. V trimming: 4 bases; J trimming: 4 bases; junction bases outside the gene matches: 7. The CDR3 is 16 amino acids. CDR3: CASSASSGRTADTQYF. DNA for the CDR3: TGTGCCAGCAGTGCGTCTAGCGGGAGGACCGCAGATACGCAGTATTTT.

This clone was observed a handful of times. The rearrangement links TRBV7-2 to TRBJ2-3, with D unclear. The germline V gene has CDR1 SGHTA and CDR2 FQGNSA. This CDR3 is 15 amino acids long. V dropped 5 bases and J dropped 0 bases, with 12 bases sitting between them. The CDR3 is CASSPDLLSTDTQYF. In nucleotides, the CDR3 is TGTGCCAGCAGCCCGGACCTCTTGAGCACAGATACGCAGTATTTT.

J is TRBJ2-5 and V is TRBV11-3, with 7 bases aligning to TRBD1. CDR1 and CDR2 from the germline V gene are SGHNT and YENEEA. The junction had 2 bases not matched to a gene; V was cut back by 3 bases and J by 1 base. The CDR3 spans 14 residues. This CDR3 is CASSLDRSQETQYF. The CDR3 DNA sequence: TGTGCCAGCAGCTTGGACAGGTCCCAAGAGACCCAGTACTTC.

CDR3: CASSQGGGSHTGELFF. The DNA for the CDR3 is TGCGCCAGCAGCCAAGGTGGGGGCTCCCACACCGGGGAGCTGTTTTTT. The J gene is TRBJ2-2, the V gene TRBV4-3, with a possible D match to TRBD1 (6 bases). Germline CDR1 reads LGHNA; CDR2 reads YSLEER. Trimming removed 1 base from V and 3 bases from J, with 12 bases in between. This CDR3 comprises 16 residues.

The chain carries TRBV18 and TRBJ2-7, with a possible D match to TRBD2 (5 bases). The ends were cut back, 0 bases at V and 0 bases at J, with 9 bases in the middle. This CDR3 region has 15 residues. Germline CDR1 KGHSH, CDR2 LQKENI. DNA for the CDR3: TGTGCCAGCTCACCACCGGACCGGGGCTCCTACGAGCAGTACTTC. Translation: CASSPPDRGSYEQYF.

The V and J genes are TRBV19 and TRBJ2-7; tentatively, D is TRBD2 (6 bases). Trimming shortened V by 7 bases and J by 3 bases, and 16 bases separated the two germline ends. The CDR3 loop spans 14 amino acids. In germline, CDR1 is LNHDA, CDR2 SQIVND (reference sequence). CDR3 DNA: TGTGCCAGTAACTCGGGGCGGGAACACTACGAGCAGTACTTC. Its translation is CASNSGREHYEQYF.

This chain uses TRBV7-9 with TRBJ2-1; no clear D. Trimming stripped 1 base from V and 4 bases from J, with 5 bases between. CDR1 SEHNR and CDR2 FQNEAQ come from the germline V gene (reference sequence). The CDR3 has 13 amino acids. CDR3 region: CASSLDTYNEQFF. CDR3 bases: TGTGCCAGCAGCTTAGATACGTACAATGAGCAGTTCTTC.

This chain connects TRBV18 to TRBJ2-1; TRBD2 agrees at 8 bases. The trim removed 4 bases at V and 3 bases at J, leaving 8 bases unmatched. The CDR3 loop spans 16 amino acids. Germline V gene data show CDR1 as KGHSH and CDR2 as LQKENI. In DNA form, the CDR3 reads TGTGCCAGCTCACTCTTAGCGGGATACGACTACAATGAGCAGTTCTTC. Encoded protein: CASSLLAGYDYNEQFF. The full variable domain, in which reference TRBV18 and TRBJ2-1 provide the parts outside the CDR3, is NAGVMQNPRHLVRRRGQEARLRCSPMKGHSHVYWYRQLPEEGLKFMVYLQKENIIDESGMPKERFSAEFPKEGPSILRIQQVVRGDSAAYFCASSLLAGYDYNEQFFGPGTRLTVL.

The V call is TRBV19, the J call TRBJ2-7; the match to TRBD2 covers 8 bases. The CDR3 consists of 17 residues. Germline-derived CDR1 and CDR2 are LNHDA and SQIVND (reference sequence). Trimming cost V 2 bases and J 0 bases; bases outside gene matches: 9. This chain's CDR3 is CASSISGGRGASYEQYF. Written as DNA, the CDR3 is TGTGCCAGTAGTATATCCGGCGGGCGGGGGGCCTCCTACGAGCAGTACTTC.

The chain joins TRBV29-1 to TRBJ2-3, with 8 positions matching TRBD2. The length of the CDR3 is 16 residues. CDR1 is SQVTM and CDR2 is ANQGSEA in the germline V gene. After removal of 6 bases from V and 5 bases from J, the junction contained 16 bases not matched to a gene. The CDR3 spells CSVLGTPGLAGDTQYF. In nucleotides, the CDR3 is TGCAGCGTGCTCGGGACACCAGGACTAGCAGGAGATACGCAGTATTTT.

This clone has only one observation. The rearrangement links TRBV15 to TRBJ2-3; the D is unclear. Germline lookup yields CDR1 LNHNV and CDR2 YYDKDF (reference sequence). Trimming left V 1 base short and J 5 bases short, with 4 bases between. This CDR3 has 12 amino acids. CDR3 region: CATSRGQDTQYF. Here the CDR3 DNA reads TGTGCCACCAGCAGAGGGCAAGATACGCAGTATTTT. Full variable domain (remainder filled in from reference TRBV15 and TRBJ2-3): DAMVIQNPRYQVTQFGKPVTLSCSQTLNHNVMYWYQQKSSQAPKLLFHYYDKDFNNEADTPDNFQSRRPNTSFCFLDIRSPGLGDTAMYLCATSRGQDTQYFGPGTRLTVL.

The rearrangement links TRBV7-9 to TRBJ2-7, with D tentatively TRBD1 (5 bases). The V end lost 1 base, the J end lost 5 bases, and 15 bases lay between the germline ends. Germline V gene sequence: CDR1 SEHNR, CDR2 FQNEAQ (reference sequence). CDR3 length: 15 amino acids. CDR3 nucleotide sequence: TGTGCCAGCAGCTTAGGACAGAGCCTATTTGACGAGCAGTACTTC. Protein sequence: CASSLGQSLFDEQYF.

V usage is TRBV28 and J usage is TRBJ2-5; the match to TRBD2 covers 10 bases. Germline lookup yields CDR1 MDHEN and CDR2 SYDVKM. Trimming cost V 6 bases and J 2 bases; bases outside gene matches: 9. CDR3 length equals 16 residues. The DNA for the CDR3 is TGTGCCAGCAGCCCACGGACTAGCGGAATACAAGAGACCCAGTACTTC. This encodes CASSPRTSGIQETQYF.

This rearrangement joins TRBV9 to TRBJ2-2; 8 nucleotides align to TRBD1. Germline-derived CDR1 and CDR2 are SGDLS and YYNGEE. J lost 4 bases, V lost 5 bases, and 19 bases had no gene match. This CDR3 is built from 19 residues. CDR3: CASSAEDRAYGSGTGELFF. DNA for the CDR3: TGTGCCAGCAGTGCCGAGGACAGGGCATACGGGTCGGGCACCGGGGAGCTGTTTTTT.

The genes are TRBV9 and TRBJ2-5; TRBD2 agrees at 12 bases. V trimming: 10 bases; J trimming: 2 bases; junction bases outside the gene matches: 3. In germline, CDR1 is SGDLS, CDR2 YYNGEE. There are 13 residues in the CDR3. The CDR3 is CASGTSGQETQYF. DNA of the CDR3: TGTGCCTCCGGGACTAGCGGGCAAGAGACCCAGTACTTC.

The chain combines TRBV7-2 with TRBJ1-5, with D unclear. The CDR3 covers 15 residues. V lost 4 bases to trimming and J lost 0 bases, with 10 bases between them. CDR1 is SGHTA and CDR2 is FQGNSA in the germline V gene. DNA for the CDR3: TGTGCCAGCAGCTCGGAGGGCTATAGCAATCAGCCCCAGCATTTT. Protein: CASSSEGYSNQPQHF.

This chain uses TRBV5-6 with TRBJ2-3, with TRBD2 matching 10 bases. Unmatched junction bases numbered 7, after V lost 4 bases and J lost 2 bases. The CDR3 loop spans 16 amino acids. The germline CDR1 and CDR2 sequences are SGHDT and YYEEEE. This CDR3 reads CASSPTSGVATDTQYF. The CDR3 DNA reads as TGTGCCAGCAGCCCTACTAGCGGGGTCGCCACAGATACGCAGTATTTT. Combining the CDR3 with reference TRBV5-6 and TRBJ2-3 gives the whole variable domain DAGVTQSPTHLIKTRGQQVTLRCSPKSGHDTVSWYQQALGQGPQFIFQYYEEEERQRGNFPDRFSGHQFPNYSSELNVNALLLGDSALYLCASSPTSGVATDTQYFGPGTRLTVL.

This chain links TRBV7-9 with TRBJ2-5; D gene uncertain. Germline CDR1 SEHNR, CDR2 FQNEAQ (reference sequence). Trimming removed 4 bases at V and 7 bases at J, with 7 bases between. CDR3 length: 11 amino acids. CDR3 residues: CASSSGGTQYF. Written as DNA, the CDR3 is TGTGCCAGCAGCTCCGGTGGGACCCAGTACTTC. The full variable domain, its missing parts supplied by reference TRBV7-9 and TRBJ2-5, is DTGVSQNPRHKITKRGQNVTFRCDPISEHNRLYWYRQTLGQGPEFLTYFQNEAQLEKSRLLSDRFSAERPKGSFSTLEIQRTEQGDSAMYLCASSSGGTQYFGPGTRLLVL.